Reported below is one T cell receptor beta chain. No antigen is known for it. Trimming stripped 4 bases from V and 8 bases from J, with 11 bases between. CDR3 length equals 11 residues. Germline V CDR1 and CDR2: SQVTM, ANQGSEA. The PCR was carried out with 60 Vbeta primers and 13 Jbeta primers. Assay used: immunoSEQ multiplex PCR; TCRdb lists only in-frame clones, some missing. In the table there are 100,000 or so clones, under 80% of which are singletons. This specimen belongs to a study of cytomegalovirus exposure and HLA in healthy donors. The study, taken as a whole, reports: Most TCRs appeared rarely, but some public TCRs recurred in many donors. Excluded: some indistinguishable V segments such as TRBV6-2 and TRBV6-3.

Specimen: PBMCs. This TCR was sampled from a man in his forties or fifties in good health and CMV-seronegative. The V and J genes are TRBV29-1 and TRBJ1-1; a weak D match, TRBD1 (5 bases). DNA of the CDR3: TGCAGCGTTGCCCCGCAGGGAGAAGCTTTCTTT. Translated: CSVAPQGEAFF.